These T cell receptor beta chains were read from a single sample in a study of vaccination and CD4 T cells after COVID-19. Antigen specificity for these receptors is unknown. One entry per CDR3 protein, called by TCRdb with MiXCR from the PCR reads. This sample has over 9,500 distinct CDR3 sequences, with approximately 62% found just once. The specimen sequenced was CD4+ T cells from blood, cultured in vitro. The receptor source for this set is a human donor who had recovered from COVID-19. CDR3s include the opening cysteine and the closing phenylalanine or tryptophan.

J: TRBJ1-5; V: TRBV6-1; CDR3: CASSTPTGNNQPQHF
J: TRBJ2-5; V: TRBV25-1; CDR3: CASSDEGQGQETQYF
J: TRBJ1-6; V: TRBV12-3/TRBV12-4; CDR3: CASSFGQGTSPLHF
J: TRBJ1-2; V: TRBV20-1; CDR3: CSATIWGGAAYGYTF
J: TRBJ1-2; V: TRBV20-1; CDR3: CSARKRGVGYGYTF
J: TRBJ1-1; V: TRBV7-9; CDR3: CASSPGTGRTEAFF
J: TRBJ1-2; V: TRBV6-1; CDR3: CASSSNYGYTF
J: TRBJ2-2; V: TRBV27; CDR3: CASSSPDRGGTGELFF
J: TRBJ2-7; V: TRBV28; CDR3: CASSFGLLTYEQYF
J: TRBJ2-2; V: TRBV9; CDR3: CASSVRLAGSTGELFF
J: TRBJ1-1; V: TRBV28; CDR3: CASSPLTRGNTEAFF
J: TRBJ1-5; V: TRBV12-3/TRBV12-4; CDR3: CASSLSRRLNPPQHF
J: TRBJ2-2; V: TRBV20-1; CDR3: CSAPSDLNTGELFF
J: TRBJ2-5; V: TRBV21-1; CDR3: CASSSIVGETQYF
J: TRBJ2-3; V: TRBV2; CDR3: CASSLDGYTDTQYF
J: TRBJ2-2; V: TRBV30; CDR3: CAWSEDWNTGELFF
J: TRBJ1-2; V: TRBV19; CDR3: CASSMGEGGDYGYTF
J: TRBJ1-2; V: TRBV6-1; CDR3: CASSLRDNYGYTF
J: TRBJ2-3; V: TRBV20-1; CDR3: CSAKGRHTDTQYF
J: TRBJ1-3; V: TRBV12-3/TRBV12-4; CDR3: CASSVHGNTIYF
J: TRBJ2-3; V: TRBV24-1; CDR3: CATSDTGLAPLQYF
J: TRBJ2-1; V: TRBV6-1; CDR3: CASSLAGAYYNEQFF
J: TRBJ1-2; V: TRBV6-2/TRBV6-3; CDR3: CASSYRGERGYTF
J: TRBJ2-2; V: TRBV28; CDR3: CASTRDSLRGGELFF
J: TRBJ1-5; V: TRBV12-3/TRBV12-4; CDR3: CASSLTGTGPYSNQPRHF
J: TRBJ1-4; V: TRBV6-5; CDR3: CASSYSTTGGGEKLFF
J: TRBJ1-5; V: TRBV7-9; CDR3: CASSTRDSNQPQHF
J: TRBJ2-7; V: TRBV5-1; CDR3: CASSLGDRPVDEQYF
J: TRBJ2-5; V: TRBV5-1; CDR3: CASSLSWGSQETQYF
J: TRBJ2-5; V: TRBV7-9; CDR3: CASSFKAAVYQETQYF
J: TRBJ1-1; V: TRBV27; CDR3: CASSHRQKNTEAFF
J: TRBJ2-7; V: TRBV5-1; CDR3: CASSLVRAGSSYEQYF
J: TRBJ1-1; V: TRBV5-1; CDR3: CASSLGDRGADTEAFF
J: TRBJ1-1; V: TRBV28; CDR3: CASSVDGHMNTEAFF
J: TRBJ2-5; V: TRBV5-1; CDR3: CASSFILAGETQYF
J: TRBJ2-1; V: TRBV27; CDR3: CASMGSGPISYNEQFF
J: TRBJ1-6; V: TRBV19; CDR3: CASSIEPGLLIHF
J: TRBJ2-5; V: TRBV15; CDR3: CATSGGGRETQYF
J: TRBJ2-2; V: TRBV20-1; CDR3: CSATNPTGELFF
J: TRBJ2-3; V: TRBV29-1; CDR3: CSVRTGVADTQYF
J: TRBJ2-3; V: TRBV20-1; CDR3: CSALTSGRITDTQYF
J: TRBJ1-2; V: TRBV6-1; CDR3: CASSVESRGGYTF
J: TRBJ1-2; V: TRBV20-1; CDR3: CSALGNGGYTF
J: TRBJ1-1; V: TRBV28; CDR3: CASSPQRHYPGGTEAFF
J: TRBJ2-1; V: TRBV7-9; CDR3: CASSFPGLAGNNEQFF
J: TRBJ1-6; V: TRBV6-1; CDR3: CASGQPANNSPLHF
J: TRBJ1-1; V: TRBV18; CDR3: CASLTGTSNTEAFF
J: TRBJ1-1; V: TRBV5-5; CDR3: CASSFGGVTEAFF
J: TRBJ2-5; V: TRBV7-2; CDR3: CASSLSYRALETQYF
J: TRBJ1-2; V: TRBV6-2/TRBV6-3; CDR3: CASSPRAGTLYGYTF
J: TRBJ1-2; V: TRBV28; CDR3: CASSWDDYGYTF
J: TRBJ2-3; V: TRBV6-1; CDR3: CASGTGGTDTQYF
J: TRBJ1-2; V: TRBV6-1; CDR3: CASSPDSGYGYTF
J: TRBJ1-2; V: TRBV28; CDR3: CASSFRDGYTF
J: TRBJ1-4; V: TRBV4-2; CDR3: CASSQEPAGQSRELFF
J: TRBJ2-5; V: TRBV11-2; CDR3: CASKAPGQETQYF
J: TRBJ2-5; V: TRBV24-1; CDR3: CATSDRRSSDGETQYF
J: TRBJ2-7; V: TRBV12-3/TRBV12-4; CDR3: CATATGTSGGPSSHEQYF
J: TRBJ2-7; V: TRBV5-4; CDR3: CASSLGFSYEQYF
J: TRBJ1-2; V: TRBV6-1; CDR3: CASRGTANYGYTF